Presented here are 10 T cell receptor beta chains from one specimen sequenced in a study of T cells in Graves' hyperthyroidism and ophthalmopathy. TCR beta CDR3 regions were amplified from RNA transcripts. Using the HTBI primer set, a first-round RT-PCR was run on the TCR CDR3. TCRdb re-called the multiplex PCR reads with MiXCR, one entry per CDR3 protein. The table includes fewer than 500,000 distinct CDR3 sequences, about 15% detected once. The sample consisted of blood. These receptors all stem from a man younger than 35 with Graves' ophthalmopathy.

This clonotype was observed many times. The rearrangement uses TRBV20-1 and TRBJ1-2; D is unclear. Germline CDR1 DFQATT, CDR2 SNEGSKA (reference sequence). Trimming cost V 0 bases and J 0 bases, with 11 bases left between them. This CDR3 has 15 residues. This CDR3 reads CSARDLGNTNYGYTF. DNA for the CDR3: TGCAGTGCTAGAGATTTGGGGAACACTAACTATGGCTACACCTTC.

This sequence joins TRBV5-1 and TRBJ1-2; the match to TRBD1 covers 10 bases. The CDR3 totals 16 residues. Germline assignment: CDR1 SGHRS and CDR2 YFSETQ. V dropped 4 bases and J dropped 1; count of bases not matched to a gene: 7. This CDR3 reads CASSVDGQGGNYGYTF. CDR3 nucleotide sequence: TGCGCCAGCAGCGTGGATGGACAGGGGGGTAACTATGGCTACACCTTC.

This clonotype has ten or more counts. The genes are TRBV15 and TRBJ2-5; weak D call: TRBD1 (5 bases). V shed 0 bases and J shed 2 bases, with 10 bases lying between them. This CDR3 has 15 amino acids. Germline V gives CDR1 LNHNV, CDR2 YYDKDF (reference sequence). This CDR3 is CATSRDPTEQETQYF. CDR3 DNA sequence: TGTGCCACCAGCAGAGATCCGACAGAACAAGAGACCCAGTACTTC. Full variable domain (outside the CDR3, taken from reference TRBV15 and TRBJ2-5): DAMVIQNPRYQVTQFGKPVTLSCSQTLNHNVMYWYQQKSSQAPKLLFHYYDKDFNNEADTPDNFQSRRPNTSFCFLDIRSPGLGDTAMYLCATSRDPTEQETQYFGPGTRLLVL.

This clonotype was picked up many times. The J gene is TRBJ1-1, the V gene TRBV29-1, with a weak D call TRBD1 (6 bases). The V end lost 3 bases, the J end lost 4 bases, and 9 bases lay between the germline ends. The CDR3 runs 12 residues. Germline V CDR1 and CDR2: SQVTM, ANQGSEA. The CDR3, as DNA: TGCAGCGTTGAGGGGGCGGTCACTGAAGCTTTCTTT. This translates into CSVEGAVTEAFF.

The chain couples TRBV10-2 to TRBJ1-2; D possibly corresponds to TRBD1 (6 bases). The germline gives CDR1 WSHSY, CDR2 SAAADI. The CDR3 totals 14 residues. The V end was cut by 6 bases, the J end by 6 bases, with 17 bases between. The CDR3 DNA follows: TGCGCCAGCAGCCCCGGGGGGCGGAGGGATGGCTACACCTTC. This translates into CASSPGGRRDGYTF.

This clonotype came up many times. The chain employs TRBV12-3 or TRBV12-4 and TRBJ2-3, with 8 positions matching TRBD1. Unmatched junction bases numbered 7, after V lost 3 bases and J lost 5 bases. The CDR3 totals 15 residues. This CDR3 reads CASSFGNDRGDTQYF. CDR3 DNA sequence: TGTGCCAGCAGTTTCGGGAACGACAGGGGAGATACGCAGTATTTT.

This clonotype was picked up many times. The chain combines TRBV6-1 with TRBJ2-5, with D tentatively TRBD2 (5 bases). The germline V gene has CDR1 MNHNS and CDR2 SASEGT. The V end was cut by 5 bases, the J end by 5 bases, with 18 bases between. This CDR3 spans 15 amino acids. CDR3 loop: CASSTPARRWETQYF. The CDR3 nucleotides read TGTGCCAGCAGTACCCCGGCCCGGAGGTGGGAGACCCAGTACTTC.

With regard to this clonotype: Given a much more abundant clone one base away, this may be a read error. The V call is TRBV27, the J call TRBJ2-7; the D call may be TRBD1 or TRBD2 (5 bases each). Near its end, the DNA agrees better with TRBJ2-1, so the J call may be wrong. The germline CDR1 and CDR2 sequences are MNHEY and SMNVEV (reference sequence). This CDR3 is built from 14 residues. The CDR3 reads CASSMGRAYYEQFF. DNA for the CDR3: TGTGCCAGCTCCATGGGGCGGGCGTACTACGAGCAGTTCTTC.

This clonotype appeared many times. This CDR3 reads CSVEDFGGVGGYTF. In nucleotides, the CDR3 is TGCAGCGTTGAAGATTTTGGAGGGGTCGGTGGCTACACCTTC. J is TRBJ1-2 and V is TRBV29-1; TRBD1 is a possible D gene (5 bases). Germline CDR1 is SQVTM and CDR2 is ANQGSEA. V was clipped by 0 bases and J by 7 bases, with 15 bases between them. The CDR3 consists of 14 residues.

This clonotype was seen more than once but under ten times. The V gene is TRBV25-1, the J gene TRBJ1-1, with a possible D match to TRBD1 (5 bases). Trimming took 4 bases from V and 1 from J, leaving 10 bases between them. This CDR3 has 14 amino acids. Germline V CDR1 and CDR2: MGHDK, SYGVNS. The CDR3 region has the DNA TGTGCCAGCAGTGGGAGGGACCAGAACACTGAAGCTTTCTTT. It codes for CASSGRDQNTEAFF.